What follows is one T cell receptor (beta chain) and its context. What it recognizes is unknown. TCRdb's copy holds only in-frame clones and misses some; the assay was immunoSEQ multiplex PCR. The data show about 30,000 clones, around 83% seen once. Germline V CDR1 and CDR2: MNHEY, SVGAGI. After removal of 6 bases from V and 4 bases from J, the junction contained 11 bases not matched to a gene. The CDR3 consists of 15 residues. This entry belongs to a study of T cells in narcolepsy. Study-wide findings and caveats: Healthy controls reportedly lacked the autoreactive clonotypes serially found in patients' blood.

This sequence joins TRBV6-5 and TRBJ1-1; 7 nucleotides align to TRBD1. The source is a human donor in good health. The sample was memory (CD45RA-) CD4+ T cells from blood. The DNA of the CDR3 is TGTGCCAGCAGCCTAGGACAGGCCTGGGGCACTGAAGCTTTCTTT. As protein: CASSLGQAWGTEAFF.